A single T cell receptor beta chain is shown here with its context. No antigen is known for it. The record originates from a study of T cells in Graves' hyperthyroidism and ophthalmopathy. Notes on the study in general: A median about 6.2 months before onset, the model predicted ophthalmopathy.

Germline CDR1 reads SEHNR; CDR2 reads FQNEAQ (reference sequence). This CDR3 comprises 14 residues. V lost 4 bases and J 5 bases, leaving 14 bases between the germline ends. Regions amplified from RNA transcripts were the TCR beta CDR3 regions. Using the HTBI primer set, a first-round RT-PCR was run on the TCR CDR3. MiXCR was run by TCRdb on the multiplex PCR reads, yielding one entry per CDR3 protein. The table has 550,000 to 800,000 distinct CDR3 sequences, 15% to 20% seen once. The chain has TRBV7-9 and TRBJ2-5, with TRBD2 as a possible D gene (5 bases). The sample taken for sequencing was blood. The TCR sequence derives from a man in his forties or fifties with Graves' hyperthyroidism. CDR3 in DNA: TGTGCCAGCAGCTCAGAAGGAGGTCCGGAGACCCAGTACTTC. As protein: CASSSEGGPETQYF.